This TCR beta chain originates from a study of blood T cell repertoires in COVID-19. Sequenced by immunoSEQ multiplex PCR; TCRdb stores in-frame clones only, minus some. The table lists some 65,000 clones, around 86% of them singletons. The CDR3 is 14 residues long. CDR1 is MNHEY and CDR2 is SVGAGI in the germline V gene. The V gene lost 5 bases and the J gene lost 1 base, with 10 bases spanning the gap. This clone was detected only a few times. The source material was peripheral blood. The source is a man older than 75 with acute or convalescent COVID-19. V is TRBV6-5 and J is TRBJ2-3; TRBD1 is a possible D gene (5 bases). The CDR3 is CASSPSRGTDTQYF. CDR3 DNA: TGTGCCAGCAGTCCCAGCAGGGGCACAGATACGCAGTATTTT.